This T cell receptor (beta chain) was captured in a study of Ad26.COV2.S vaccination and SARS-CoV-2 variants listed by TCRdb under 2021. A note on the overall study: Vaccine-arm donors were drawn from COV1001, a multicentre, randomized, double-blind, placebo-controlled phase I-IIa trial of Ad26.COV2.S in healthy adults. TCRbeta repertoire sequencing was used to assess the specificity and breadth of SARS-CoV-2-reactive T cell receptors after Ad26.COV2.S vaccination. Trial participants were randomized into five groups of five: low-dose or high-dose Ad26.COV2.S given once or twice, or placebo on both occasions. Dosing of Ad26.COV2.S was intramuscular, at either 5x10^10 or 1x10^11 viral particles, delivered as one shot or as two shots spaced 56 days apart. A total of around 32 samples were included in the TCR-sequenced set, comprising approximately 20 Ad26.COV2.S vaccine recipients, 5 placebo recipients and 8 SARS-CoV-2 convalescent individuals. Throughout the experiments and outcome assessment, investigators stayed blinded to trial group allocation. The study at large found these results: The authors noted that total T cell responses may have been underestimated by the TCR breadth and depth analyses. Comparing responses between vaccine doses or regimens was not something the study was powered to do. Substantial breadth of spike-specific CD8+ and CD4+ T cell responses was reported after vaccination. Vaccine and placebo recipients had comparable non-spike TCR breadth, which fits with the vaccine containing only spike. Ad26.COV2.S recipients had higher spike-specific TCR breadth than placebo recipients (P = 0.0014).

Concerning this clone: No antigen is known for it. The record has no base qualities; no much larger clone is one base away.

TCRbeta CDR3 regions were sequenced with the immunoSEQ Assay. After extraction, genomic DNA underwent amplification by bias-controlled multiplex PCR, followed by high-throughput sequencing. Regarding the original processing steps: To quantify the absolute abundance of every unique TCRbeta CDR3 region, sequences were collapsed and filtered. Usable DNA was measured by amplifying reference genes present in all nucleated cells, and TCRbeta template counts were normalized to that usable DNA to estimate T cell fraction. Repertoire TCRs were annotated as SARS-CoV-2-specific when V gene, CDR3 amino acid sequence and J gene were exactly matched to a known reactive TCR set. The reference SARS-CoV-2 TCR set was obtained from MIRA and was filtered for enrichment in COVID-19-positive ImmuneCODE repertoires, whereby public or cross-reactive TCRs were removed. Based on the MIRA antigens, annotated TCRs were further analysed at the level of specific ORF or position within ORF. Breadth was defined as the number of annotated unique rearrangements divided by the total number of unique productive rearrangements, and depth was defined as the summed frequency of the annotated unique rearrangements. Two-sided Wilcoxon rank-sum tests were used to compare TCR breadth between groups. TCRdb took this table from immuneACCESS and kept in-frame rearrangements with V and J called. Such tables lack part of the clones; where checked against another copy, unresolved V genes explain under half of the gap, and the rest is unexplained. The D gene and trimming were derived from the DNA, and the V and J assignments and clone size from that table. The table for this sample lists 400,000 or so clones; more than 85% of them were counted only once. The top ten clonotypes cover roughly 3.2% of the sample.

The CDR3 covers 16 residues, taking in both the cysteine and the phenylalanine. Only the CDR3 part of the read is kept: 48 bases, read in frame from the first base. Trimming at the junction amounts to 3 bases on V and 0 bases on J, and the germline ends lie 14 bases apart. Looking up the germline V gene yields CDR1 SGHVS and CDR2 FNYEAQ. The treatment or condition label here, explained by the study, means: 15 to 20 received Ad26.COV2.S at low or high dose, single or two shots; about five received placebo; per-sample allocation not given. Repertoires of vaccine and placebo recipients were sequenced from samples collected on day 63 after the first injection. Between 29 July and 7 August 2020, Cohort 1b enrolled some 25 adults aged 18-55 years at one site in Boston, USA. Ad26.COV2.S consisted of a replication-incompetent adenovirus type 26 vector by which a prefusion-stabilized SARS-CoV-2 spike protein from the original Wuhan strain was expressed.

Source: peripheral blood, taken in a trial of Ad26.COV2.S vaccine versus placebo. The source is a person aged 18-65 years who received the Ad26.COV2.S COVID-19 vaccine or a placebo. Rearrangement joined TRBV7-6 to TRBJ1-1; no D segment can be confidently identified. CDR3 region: CASSFYPRSMNTEAFF. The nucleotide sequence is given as TGTGCCAGCAGCTTTTATCCCAGGTCCATGAACACTGAAGCTTTCTTT.